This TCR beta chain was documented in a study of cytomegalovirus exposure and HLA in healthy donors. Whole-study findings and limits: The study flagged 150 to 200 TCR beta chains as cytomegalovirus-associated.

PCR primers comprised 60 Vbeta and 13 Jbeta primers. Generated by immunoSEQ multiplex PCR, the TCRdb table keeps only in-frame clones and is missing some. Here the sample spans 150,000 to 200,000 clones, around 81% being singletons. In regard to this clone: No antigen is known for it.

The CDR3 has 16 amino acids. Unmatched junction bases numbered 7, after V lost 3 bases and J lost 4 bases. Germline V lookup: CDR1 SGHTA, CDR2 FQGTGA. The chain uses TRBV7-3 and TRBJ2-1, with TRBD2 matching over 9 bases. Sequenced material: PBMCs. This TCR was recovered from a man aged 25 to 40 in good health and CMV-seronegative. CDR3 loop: CASSFPGTSTYNEQFF. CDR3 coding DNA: TGTGCCAGCAGCTTCCCAGGGACTAGCACATACAATGAGCAGTTCTTC. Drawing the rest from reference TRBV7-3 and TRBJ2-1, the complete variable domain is GAGVSQTPSNKVTEKGKYVELRCDPISGHTALYWYRQSLGQGPEFLIYFQGTGAADDSGLPNDRFFAVRPEGSVSTLKIQRTERGDSAVYLCASSFPGTSTYNEQFFGPGTRLTVL.